The T cell receptor (beta chain) under discussion was sequenced for a study of shared clonotypes between healthy human individuals. Findings and limits, study-wide: Represented genetic and exposure-history diversity was restricted by having few donors.

It was 150 to 200 ng DNA, about 30,000 T cell genomes, that sorted-subset replicate PCRs used. Sequenced by immunoSEQ multiplex PCR; TCRdb stores in-frame clones only, minus some. The sample lists 2 million to 2.5 million clones; roughly 93% were seen once. With respect to this clone: Antigen: not known.

Each of the donors was a healthy adult who was HIV-negative and had not had a recent acute infection or vaccination. After removal of 5 bases from V and 4 bases from J, the junction contained 8 bases not matched to a gene. The germline gives CDR1 SGHVS, CDR2 FNYEAQ. The CDR3 loop spans 16 amino acids. The genes are TRBV7-6 and TRBJ2-2; 9 nucleotides agree with TRBD2. Sequencing was performed on naive CD4+ T cells from PBMCs. Subset: CD45RA+ positively selected. The source of this sequence is a man between 18 and 29 years old in good health. Some clones in this sample may be carry-over from other donors' samples. The DNA for the CDR3 is TGTGCCAGCAGCGGGGCTAGCGGGACGACCACCGGGGAGCTGTTTTTT. Protein product: CASSGASGTTTGELFF.